This is a list of T cell receptor beta chains from one sample in a study of CD8+ T cells in alopecia areata. Assay: immunoSEQ multiplex PCR; the TCRdb copy retains only in-frame clones and omits some. The sample holds about 200,000 clones, about three fifths seen once. This specimen was CD4+ T cells sorted from blood, taken at week 4, from a patient treated with tofacitinib. These receptors were collected from a human donor with alopecia areata. Both conserved end residues are part of each CDR3. D genes are given only for firm matches. Rows give clone size only sometimes, using once, few, many, or a class for an expanded clone.

TRBV6-5,once,.,TRBJ1-2,TGTGCCAGCAGTTACGGCGGACAGCCATATGGCTACACCTTC,CASSYGGQPYGYTF
TRBV19,few,TRBD1,TRBJ1-1,TGTGCCAGTAGTATGGTTGGGAACAGGGGGCTAGGGGATCGACTTGACACTGAAGCTTTCTTT,CASSMVGNRGLGDRLDTEAFF
TRBV30,.,.,TRBJ1-6,TGTGCCTGGAGTCCGGAATCACCCCTCCACTTT,CAWSPESPLHF
TRBV11-2,.,.,TRBJ2-2,TGTGCCAGCAGCTTAGATTGGAACGGGGAGCTGTTTTTT,CASSLDWNGELFF
TRBV28,few,TRBD1,TRBJ2-6,TGTGCCAGCAGTTTGGACAGGGTGGGCTCTGGGGCCAACGTCCTGACTTTC,CASSLDRVGSGANVLTF
TRBV7-9,.,TRBD1,TRBJ1-5,TGTGCCAGCAGCTTAGAAACAGGGGGTAGCAATCAGCCCCAGCATTTT,CASSLETGGSNQPQHF
TRBV29-1,few,.,TRBJ1-6,TGCAGCATTCTTACAGGATCTGGGGCACCCCTCCACTTT,CSILTGSGAPLHF
TRBV11-2,.,.,TRBJ1-2,TGTGCCAGCACCCAGGGGCTCAATAACTATGGCTACACCTTC,CASTQGLNNYGYTF
TRBV30,.,TRBD2,TRBJ2-1,TGTGCCTGGAGAACTGCGGGGGGACCCTACAATGAGCAGTTCTTC,CAWRTAGGPYNEQFF
TRBV4-2,.,.,TRBJ1-1,TGTGCCAGCAGCCAAGACAGGGAGAACACTGAAGCTTTCTTT,CASSQDRENTEAFF
TRBV30,.,.,TRBJ2-5,TGTGCCTGGATGAGGACAGTCCAAGAGACCCAGTACTTC,CAWMRTVQETQYF
TRBV25-1,.,.,TRBJ1-2,TGTGCCAGCACCCCGGGGCAGGCCGGTGGCTACACCTTC,CASTPGQAGGYTF
TRBV11-2,few,TRBD2,TRBJ2-1,TGTGCCAGCAGCCCAGGAGCGGGGCGGGAGCAGTTCTTC,CASSPGAGREQFF
TRBV7-2,.,.,TRBJ2-4,TGTGCCAGCAGCAGAAGGGTCAAAAACATTCAGTACTTC,CASSRRVKNIQYF
TRBV29-1,.,.,TRBJ2-5,TGCAGCGTTGAAGACTACAGAGGGCAAGAGACCCAGTACTTC,CSVEDYRGQETQYF
TRBV7-6,.,TRBD1,TRBJ1-1,TGTGCCAGCAGCTTAGGGGACAGGGTGAACACTGAAGCTTTCTTT,CASSLGDRVNTEAFF
TRBV28,.,.,TRBJ2-1,TGTGCCAGCAGTTTTTCAGGGGCGTACAATGAGCAGTTCTTC,CASSFSGAYNEQFF
TRBV6-1,.,.,TRBJ1-5,TGTGCCAGTCTACGGGTCTTTAGCAATCAGCCCCAGCATTTT,CASLRVFSNQPQHF
TRBV6-5,.,TRBD2,TRBJ2-1,TGTGCCAGCAGACCTACTAGCGGGGGGAGGGATGAGCAGTTCTTC,CASRPTSGGRDEQFF
TRBV7-9,.,.,TRBJ2-3,TGTGCCAGCAGCTTACCGCAGGGGACGCAGTATTTT,CASSLPQGTQYF
TRBV29-1,.,.,TRBJ2-7,TGCAGCGTCGCCGGCAGGGGAAGTTACTACGAGCAGTACTTC,CSVAGRGSYYEQYF
TRBV19,.,TRBD1,TRBJ2-7,TGTGCCAGTAGTATCAGGACAGGGGCCTACGAGCAGTACTTC,CASSIRTGAYEQYF
TRBV6-6,.,.,TRBJ2-1,TGTGCCAGCAGTTACCTCAATGAGCAGTTCTTC,CASSYLNEQFF
TRBV7-9,few,.,TRBJ2-5,TGTGCCAGCAGCTTAGCTCTTTCCAACCAAGAGACCCAGTACTTC,CASSLALSNQETQYF
TRBV14,few,.,TRBJ1-1,TGTGCCAGCAGCCAGTACGGAGGGACTGAAGCTTTCTTT,CASSQYGGTEAFF
TRBV2,.,.,TRBJ1-6,TGTGCCAGCAGTGGATGGAGGGGCCGAAATAATTCACCCCTCCACTTT,CASSGWRGRNNSPLHF
TRBV29-1,few,TRBD1,TRBJ2-5,TGCAGCGTCATCCGAGGGACAGGGAGGGAGACCCAGTACTTC,CSVIRGTGRETQYF
TRBV25-1,few,.,TRBJ2-2,TGTGCCAGCAGTGAATATGGGGGGCCCGGGGAGCTGTTTTTT,CASSEYGGPGELFF
TRBV29-1,.,.,TRBJ2-2,TGCAGCGCCGAAGTGGGGGCGAACACCGGGGAGCTGTTTTTT,CSAEVGANTGELFF
TRBV6-5,.,.,TRBJ2-7,TGTGCCAGCAGTTACGCAGGACTGTCCTACGAGCAGTACTTC,CASSYAGLSYEQYF
TRBV5-4,once,.,TRBJ2-2,TGTGCCAGCAGCTCATCATCGGATGACGGGGAGCTGTTTTTT,CASSSSSDDGELFF
TRBV19,few,.,TRBJ2-2,TGTGCCAGTACGATTAACACCGGGGAGCTGTTTTTT,CASTINTGELFF
TRBV15,.,TRBD1,TRBJ1-5,TGTGCCACCAGCAGAGCCCATCCACCGGACAGGGCCCTCTCCAATCAGCCCCAGCATTTT,CATSRAHPPDRALSNQPQHF
TRBV6-5,.,TRBD1,TRBJ1-2,TGTGCCAGCAGAAGGGGACAGGGATACTATGGCTACACCTTC,CASRRGQGYYGYTF
TRBV2,.,.,TRBJ1-6,TGTGCCAGCAATGGTCAGGGTGCCCTTAATTCACCCCTCCACTTT,CASNGQGALNSPLHF
TRBV2,.,.,TRBJ2-3,TGTGCCAGCAAAGTGAGAGCCTTGGCGGATACGCAGTATTTT,CASKVRALADTQYF
TRBV15,.,.,TRBJ1-2,TGTGCCACCAGCAGGCGGGGGATTTATGGCTACACCTTC,CATSRRGIYGYTF
TRBV5-1,.,.,TRBJ2-6,TGCGCCAGCAGCTTGGAAGGGGTAGGGGCCAACGTCCTGACTTTC,CASSLEGVGANVLTF
TRBV2,few,.,TRBJ2-7,TGTGCCAGCAGGTCGACCCCCTCCTACGAGCAGTACTTC,CASRSTPSYEQYF
TRBV30,.,.,TRBJ1-6,TGTGCCTCGAGAGGGGACGCCGCCATGGTGGCCCTCCACTTT,CASRGDAAMVALHF
TRBV4-1,.,TRBD1,TRBJ1-2,TGCGCCAGCGGACAGGGTGGGGGAAAGGATGGCTACACCTTC,CASGQGGGKDGYTF
TRBV30,few,.,TRBJ1-1,TGTGCCTGGAGTAAAGGGATGAACACTGAAGCTTTCTTT,CAWSKGMNTEAFF
TRBV7-9,.,.,TRBJ1-6,TGTGCCAGCACGAGGGATGCCATTCCACCCCTCCACTTT,CASTRDAIPPLHF
TRBV5-1,.,.,TRBJ2-5,TGCGCCAGCAGCTTGGCCTCGGGGGAGGAGACCCAGTACTTC,CASSLASGEETQYF
TRBV4-2,.,TRBD2,TRBJ2-3,TGTGCCAGCAGCCGGAGCGGGGGGGCGAGTCATACGCAGTATTTT,CASSRSGGASHTQYF
TRBV4-3,.,.,TRBJ1-3,TGCGCCAGCAGCCAAACTCCAAGCACCGCTGGAAACACCATATATTTT,CASSQTPSTAGNTIYF
TRBV27,few,.,TRBJ2-5,TGTGCCAGCGGACCGGGCCTGACGTCGGAGACCCAGTACTTC,CASGPGLTSETQYF
TRBV25-1,.,TRBD1,TRBJ1-2,TGTGCCAGCAGTGAATGGCAGGACAGGGATGGTGGCTACACCTTC,CASSEWQDRDGGYTF
TRBV2,.,.,TRBJ2-1,TGTGCCACTAACCCGGCGGGCGGTTACAATGAGCAGTTCTTC,CATNPAGGYNEQFF
TRBV5-1,.,.,TRBJ2-5,TGCGCCAGCAGCTTGGGGGCAGGGAGGCGGGAAGAGACCCAGTACTTC,CASSLGAGRREETQYF
TRBV25-1,.,TRBD2,TRBJ2-1,TGTGCCAGCAGTGGTCCTAGCGGGGGGTACAATGAGCAGTTCTTC,CASSGPSGGYNEQFF
TRBV5-1,.,.,TRBJ1-3,TGCGCCAGCAGCTTGGAGGGGACAACTGGAAACACCATATATTTT,CASSLEGTTGNTIYF